The 14 T cell receptor beta chains listed next were all sequenced from one sample in a study of T-cell reconstitution after alpha-beta-depleted transplantation in children. Unique molecular identifiers were used to barcode this TCRbeta library. TCRdb re-called the PCR reads with MiXCR, one entry per CDR3 protein. The table includes under 70,000 distinct CDR3 sequences, roughly 11% detected once. Sequencing was performed on PBMCs, taken before TCRalphabeta/CD19-depleted stem cell transplant. Every receptor here comes from a boy aged 5-17 years with acute myeloid leukemia, due to receive a stem cell transplant.

This clonotype was counted many times. V usage is TRBV4-1 and J usage is TRBJ1-6, with 10 nucleotides matching TRBD1. V trimming: 8 bases; J trimming: 7 bases; junction bases outside the gene matches: 8. Germline values: CDR1 MGHRA, CDR2 YSYEKL. This CDR3 has 15 amino acids. The CDR3 sequence is CASAREGQGNSPLHF. CDR3 DNA: TGCGCCAGCGCGCGGGAGGGACAGGGGAATTCACCCCTCCACTTT.

There are many counts of this clonotype. The rearrangement uses TRBV18 and TRBJ2-7, with D uncertain. V lost 2 bases and J 3 bases, leaving 14 bases between the germline ends. Germline assignment: CDR1 KGHSH and CDR2 LQKENI. The CDR3 runs to 15 residues. The CDR3 region has the DNA TGTGCCAGCTCACCAAGCGAGATCGCCCGCTACGAGCAGTACTTC. Translation gives CASSPSEIARYEQYF.

This clonotype was picked up a small number of times. The CDR3 is CASSLKAGGVPNEQFF. For the CDR3, the DNA is TGTGCCAGCAGCTTGAAGGCGGGAGGGGTTCCAAATGAGCAGTTCTTC. The chain employs TRBV5-4 and TRBJ2-1, with 9 bases identical to TRBD2. The CDR3 is 16 residues long. Germline V gene sequence: CDR1 SGHNT, CDR2 YYREEE (reference sequence). The J segment lost 7 bases and the V segment lost 1 base, leaving 9 bases of the junction unmatched.

This clonotype occurred many times. V gene TRBV7-6 combines with J gene TRBJ1-2, with D maybe TRBD1 (5 bases). V was pared by 5 bases and J by 11 bases, with 15 bases between. The CDR3 contains 12 residues. Germline V gives CDR1 SGHVS, CDR2 FNYEAQ. This CDR3 is CASSHPGTEYTF. The CDR3 DNA reads as TGTGCCAGCAGCCACCCCGGGACGGAATACACCTTC.

This clonotype was recorded at least ten times. The chain joins TRBV7-9 to TRBJ1-1; D possibly corresponds to TRBD1 (5 bases). The CDR3 contains 14 residues. Per the germline V gene, CDR1 is SEHNR and CDR2 is FQNEAQ (reference sequence). V dropped 3 bases and J dropped 1 base, with 9 bases sitting between them. CDR3 protein: CASSLGQENTEAFF. For the CDR3, the DNA is TGTGCCAGCAGCTTGGGGCAGGAGAACACTGAAGCTTTCTTT.

This clonotype has a count of ten or more. This chain links TRBV7-8 with TRBJ1-5, with TRBD1 matching over 7 bases. The V gene's germline CDR1 is SGHVS and CDR2 FQNEAQ. The J segment lost 4 bases and the V segment lost 4 bases, leaving 4 bases of the junction unmatched. The CDR3 loop spans 14 amino acids. The CDR3 nucleotides are TGTGCCAGCAGCTACGGGACAGATAATCAGCCCCAGCATTTT. As protein: CASSYGTDNQPQHF.

There are many counts of this clonotype. The chain employs TRBV20-1 and TRBJ2-7, with a tentative D call TRBD2 (5 bases). CDR3 size: 10 residues. Germline assignment: CDR1 DFQATT and CDR2 SNEGSKA (reference sequence). Trimming removed 7 bases from V and 2 bases from J, with 6 bases in between. The CDR3 sequence is CSVGAYEQYF. The DNA for the CDR3 is TGCAGTGTCGGGGCCTACGAGCAGTACTTC.

The rearrangement joins TRBV12-2 to TRBJ2-7; the table's TRBD1 call for D was not verified on the DNA. TRBV12-2 is labeled a pseudogene. The CDR3 totals 14 residues. The CDR3, as DNA: TGTGCAAGTCGCTTAGTGCAGGGGGCAGGCGAGCAGTACGTC. This encodes CASRLVQGAGEQYV.

This clonotype was recorded at least ten times. The chain employs TRBV7-9 and TRBJ2-1; 10 nucleotides match TRBD1. V shed 5 bases and J 7 bases; nucleotides not matched to a gene: 5. The CDR3 is 14 amino acids. Germline-derived CDR1 and CDR2 are SEHNR and FQNEAQ (reference sequence). The CDR3 DNA reads TGTGCCAGCAGCGCCGGGACAGGGGCGAATGAGCAGTTCTTC. As protein: CASSAGTGANEQFF.

This clonotype was observed many times. This rearrangement joins TRBV10-2 to TRBJ2-7; D ambiguous. Trimming removed 0 bases from V and 3 bases from J, with 6 bases in between. The CDR3 totals 13 residues. Per the germline V gene, CDR1 is WSHSY and CDR2 is SAAADI. CDR3 region: CASSESKFYEQYV. The CDR3 DNA follows: TGCGCCAGCAGTGAGTCCAAGTTCTACGAGCAGTACGTC.

This clonotype was recorded many times. J is TRBJ1-1 and V is TRBV7-9; D possibly corresponds to TRBD1 (5 bases). The germline V gene encodes CDR1 SEHNR and CDR2 FQNEAQ (reference sequence). This CDR3 has 16 residues. V lost 5 bases and J 2 bases, leaving 18 bases between the germline ends. The CDR3 nucleotides read TGTGCCAGCAGCCCCGAGGGGTCATTCCTTAACACTGAAGCTTTCTTT. The encoded protein is CASSPEGSFLNTEAFF.

This CDR3 is CSVQIYTEAFF. The CDR3 bases are TGCAGCGTTCAGATTTACACTGAAGCTTTCTTT. The genes are TRBV29-1 and TRBJ1-1, with D hard to call. V lost 5 bases and J 3 bases, leaving 7 bases between the germline ends. The CDR3 spans 11 residues. The germline CDR1 and CDR2 sequences are SQVTM and ANQGSEA.

This clonotype was seen many times. The chain joins TRBV20-1 to TRBJ2-7; 15 bases fit TRBD2. Germline CDR1 DFQATT, CDR2 SNEGSKA (reference sequence). The length of the CDR3 is 17 residues. The J segment lost 6 bases and the V segment lost 1 base, leaving 10 bases of the junction unmatched. CDR3 sequence: CSARGGTSGGPLFEQYV. In DNA form, the CDR3 reads TGCAGTGCTAGAGGGGGGACTAGCGGGGGGCCCTTGTTCGAGCAGTACGTC.

This clonotype occurred a few times. The V call is TRBV11-3, the J call TRBJ2-1; weak D call: TRBD2 (5 bases). The CDR3 length is 12 residues. The V end was cut by 1 base, the J end by 10 bases, with 8 bases between. Germline CDR1 is SGHNT and CDR2 is YENEEA. CDR3 region: CASSLGPGEQFF. In DNA, the CDR3 is TGTGCCAGCAGCTTAGGGCCGGGGGAGCAGTTCTTC.